This T cell receptor beta chain was identified in a study of blood T cell repertoires in COVID-19 (TCRdb year 2020). Concerning the study at large: Samples covering the acute and convalescent phases of COVID-19 were provided by collaborators in the United States, Italy and Spain. The prospective study material was composed of cDNA or gDNA derived from T cells, B-cell-depleted T cells, or PBMCs. Deeply sampled blood TCRbeta repertoires from subjects exposed to, actively infected with, or recovered from COVID-19 were included in the dataset. A freely available public database, intended as a resource for researchers studying the immune response to SARS-CoV-2, is where the repertoires were released. The samples were drawn from two sources: the first 160 participants of the ongoing ImmuneRACE study, and fewer than 1,500 subjects contributed by 6 global collaborators. A de-identified subject ID, COVID-19 status, age in years and sex were almost always included in the sample metadata. HLA class I and class II types, where available, came from metadata supplied by the sample provider rather than from assay-based typing.

Broad study findings and their caveats: How much clinical and demographic metadata was included differed by source and by participant, and the metadata was provided uncurated.

CDR1 and CDR2, per the germline V gene, are KGHSH and LQKENI. The CDR3 spans 15 residues, from the cysteine through the phenylalanine. Just CDR3 DNA is preserved here, 45 bases in frame from base 1. Trimming leaves V shorter by 2 bases and J shorter by 2 bases, with the junction holding 4 bases beyond the gene matches. The immunoSEQ Assay, a bias-controlled multiplex PCR, was used to amplify TCRbeta CDR3 regions from genomic DNA. The paper's processing steps were these. Within the assay, amplification of reference gene primers was used to estimate how many nucleated cells each sample contained. Sequence reads were collapsed and filtered to measure the absolute abundance of every unique TCRbeta CDR3 rearrangement. For each sample, productive Simpson clonality was calculated as the square root of Simpson's diversity index across productive rearrangements. The table was pulled from immuneACCESS by TCRdb, which kept in-frame rearrangements only. Such tables lose some clones; where checked, under half of the loss comes from unresolved V genes, and the rest has no known cause. Clonal size and the V and J genes are those of that table, whereas D and trimming came from the DNA. The sample has some 200,000 clones on record, around 84% of them singletons. The ten largest clones capture around 13% of the sample.

Each collaborating institution followed its own protocols to collect whole blood in K2EDTA tubes. For TCRbeta analysis, collaborator samples were shipped as frozen whole blood, as isolated PBMCs, or as DNA extracted from either sample type. To note about this clone: What antigen it recognizes has not been identified. Base quality data are lacking; no much larger clone is found one base away.

Sequenced material: peripheral blood. The sequence is built from TRBV18 and TRBJ1-2, with 8 central nucleotides matching TRBD1. The clonotype originates from a human donor in a cohort sampled during active COVID-19. The CDR3 corresponds to CASSPTGGGNYGYTF. The DNA sequence is given as TGTGCCAGCTCACCAACAGGGGGGGGAAACTATGGCTACACCTTC.